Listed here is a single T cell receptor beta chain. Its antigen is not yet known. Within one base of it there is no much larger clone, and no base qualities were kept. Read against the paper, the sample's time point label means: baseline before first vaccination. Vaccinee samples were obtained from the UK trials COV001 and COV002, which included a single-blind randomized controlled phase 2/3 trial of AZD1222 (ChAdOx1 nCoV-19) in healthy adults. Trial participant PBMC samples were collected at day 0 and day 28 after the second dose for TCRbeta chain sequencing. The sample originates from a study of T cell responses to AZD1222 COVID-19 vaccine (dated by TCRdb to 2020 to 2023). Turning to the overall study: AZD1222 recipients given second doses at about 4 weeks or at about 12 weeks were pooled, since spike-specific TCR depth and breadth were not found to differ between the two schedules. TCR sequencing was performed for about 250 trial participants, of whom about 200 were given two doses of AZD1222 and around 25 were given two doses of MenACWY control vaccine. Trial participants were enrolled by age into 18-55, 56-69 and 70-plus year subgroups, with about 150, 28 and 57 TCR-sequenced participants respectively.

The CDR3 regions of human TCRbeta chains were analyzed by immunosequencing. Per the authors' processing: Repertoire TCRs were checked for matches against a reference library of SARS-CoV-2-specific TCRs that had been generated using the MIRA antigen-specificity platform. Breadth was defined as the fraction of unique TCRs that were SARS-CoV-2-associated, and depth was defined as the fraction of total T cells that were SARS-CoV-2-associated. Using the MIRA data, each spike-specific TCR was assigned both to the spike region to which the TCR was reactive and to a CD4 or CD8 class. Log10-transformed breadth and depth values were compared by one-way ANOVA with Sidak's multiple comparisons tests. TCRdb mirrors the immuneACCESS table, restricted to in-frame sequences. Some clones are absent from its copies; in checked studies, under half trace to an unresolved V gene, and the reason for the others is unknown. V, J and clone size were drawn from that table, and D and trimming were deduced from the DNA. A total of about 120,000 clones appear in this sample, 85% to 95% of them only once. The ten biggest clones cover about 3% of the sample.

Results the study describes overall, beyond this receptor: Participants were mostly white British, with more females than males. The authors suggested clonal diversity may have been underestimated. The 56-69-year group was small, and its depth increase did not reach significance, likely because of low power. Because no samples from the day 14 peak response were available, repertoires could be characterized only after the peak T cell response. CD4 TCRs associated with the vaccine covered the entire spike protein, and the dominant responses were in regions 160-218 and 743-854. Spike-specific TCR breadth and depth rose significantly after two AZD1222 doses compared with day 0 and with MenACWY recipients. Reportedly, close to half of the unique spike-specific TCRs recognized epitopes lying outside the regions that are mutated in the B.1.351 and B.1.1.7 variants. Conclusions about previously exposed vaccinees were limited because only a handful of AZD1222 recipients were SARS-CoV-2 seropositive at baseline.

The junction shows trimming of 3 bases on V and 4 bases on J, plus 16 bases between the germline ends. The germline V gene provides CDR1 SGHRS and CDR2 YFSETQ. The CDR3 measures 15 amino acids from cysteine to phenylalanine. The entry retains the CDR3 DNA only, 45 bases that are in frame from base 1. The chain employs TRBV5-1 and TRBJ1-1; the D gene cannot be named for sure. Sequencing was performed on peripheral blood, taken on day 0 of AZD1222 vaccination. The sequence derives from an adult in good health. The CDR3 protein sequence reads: CASSSLASGGTEAFF. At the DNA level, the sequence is TGCGCCAGCAGCTCCCTGGCCTCGGGAGGCACTGAAGCTTTCTTT.